A selection of T cell receptor beta chains follows, all from one sample in a study of blood T cell repertoires in COVID-19. The protocol was immunoSEQ multiplex PCR, while the TCRdb copy is restricted to in-frame clones and leaves out a portion. In the table there are 90,000 to 100,000 clones, around 83% of which are singletons. Source material: peripheral blood. Source of these receptors: a man between 65 and 85 years old with active or convalescent COVID-19. Each CDR3 is given with its conserved first and last residue. The D gene is left open where the match is weak. A row's size may be missing; if present it is once, few, many or a size class.

V gene	J gene	D gene	clone size	CDR3 DNA	CDR3 protein
TRBV5-1	TRBJ2-2	-	-	TGCGCCAGCAGCTTGGGACAGAGGATTACCGGGGAGCTGTTTTTT	CASSLGQRITGELFF
TRBV19	TRBJ1-2	-	-	TGTGCCAGTAGTATTAGGGGTACTGACTATGGCTACACCTTC	CASSIRGTDYGYTF
TRBV5-1	TRBJ1-2	TRBD1	-	TGCGCCAGCAGCTTGCAGGGGGCGAGGGATGGCTACACCTTC	CASSLQGARDGYTF
TRBV7-3	TRBJ1-1	TRBD1	-	TGTGCCAGCAGCTCCCGGACAGGGGCTGAAGCTTTCTTT	CASSSRTGAEAFF
TRBV27	TRBJ1-6	TRBD1	-	TGTGCCAGCAGTTTTTACAGGGGTGATTCACCCCTCCACTTT	CASSFYRGDSPLHF
TRBV30	TRBJ1-4	-	-	TGTGCCTGGAGTGGGCAGGGATCTCGGGAAAAACTGTTTTTT	CAWSGQGSREKLFF
TRBV4-3	TRBJ2-7	-	-	TGCGCCAGCAGCCTTACAGCATCCTACGAGCAGTACTTC	CASSLTASYEQYF
TRBV30	TRBJ1-2	-	-	TGTGCCTGGGCGCCTGACAGTTTTGGCTACACCTTC	CAWAPDSFGYTF
TRBV5-1	TRBJ2-3	TRBD2	-	TGCGCCAGCAGCACCCGCGGGGGAGCAGGCACAGATACGCAGTATTTT	CASSTRGGAGTDTQYF
TRBV18	TRBJ1-1	-	once	TGTGCCAGCTCACCTCCGCGCCCAGGCAACACTGAAGCTTTCTTT	CASSPPRPGNTEAFF
TRBV10-3	TRBJ1-2	TRBD1	-	TGTGCCATCAGTCAAATACAGGGGGCAACAAACTATGGCTACACCTTC	CAISQIQGATNYGYTF
TRBV18	TRBJ1-2	-	-	TGTGCCAGCTCACCACTAGGGGAAGCTTATGGCTACACCTTC	CASSPLGEAYGYTF
TRBV2	TRBJ1-1	TRBD1	-	TGTGCCAGCGCGAAAACCGGGACAGGTAAAACTGAAGCTTTCTTT	CASAKTGTGKTEAFF